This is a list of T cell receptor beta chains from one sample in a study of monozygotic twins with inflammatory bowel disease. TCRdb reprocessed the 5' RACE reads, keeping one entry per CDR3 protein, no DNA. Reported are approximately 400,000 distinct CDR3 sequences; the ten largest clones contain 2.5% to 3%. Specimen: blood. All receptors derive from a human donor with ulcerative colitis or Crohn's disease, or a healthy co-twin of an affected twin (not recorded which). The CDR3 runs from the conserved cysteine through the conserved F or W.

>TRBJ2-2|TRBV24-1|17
CATSAGVNPPNTGELFF
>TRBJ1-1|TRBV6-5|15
CASSYIGFGYTEAFF
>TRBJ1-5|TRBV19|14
CASRTSYPNQPQHF
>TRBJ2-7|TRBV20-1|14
CSARDPGGSYEQYF
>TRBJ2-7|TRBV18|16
CASSPTRGQRNSEQYF
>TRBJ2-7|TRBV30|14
CAWRAGGSSYEQYF
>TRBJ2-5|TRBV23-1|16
CASPRPAGASQETQYF
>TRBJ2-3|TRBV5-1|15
CASSWGADGADTQYF
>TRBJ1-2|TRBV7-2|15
CASSTNTGTLYGYTF
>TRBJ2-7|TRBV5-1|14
CASSQGQGHYEQYF
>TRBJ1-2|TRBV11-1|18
CASSGAGTGEGGYYGYTF
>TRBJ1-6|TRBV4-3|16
CASSQKQTSYNSPLHF
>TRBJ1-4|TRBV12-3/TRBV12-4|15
CASSLFLERREKLFF
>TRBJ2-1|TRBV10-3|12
CAISRQEYEQFF
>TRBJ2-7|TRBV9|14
CASSPGWISDEQYF
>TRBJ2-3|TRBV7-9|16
CASSLTGGLAKDTQYF
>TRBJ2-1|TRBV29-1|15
CSFGVQGRLQNEQFF
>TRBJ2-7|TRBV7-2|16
CASSLAPGPYTGEQYF
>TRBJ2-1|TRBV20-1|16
CSARPGGDHLYNEQFF
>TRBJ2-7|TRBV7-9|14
CASSPGTGKGEQYF
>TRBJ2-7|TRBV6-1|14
CASTQGVWAYEQYF
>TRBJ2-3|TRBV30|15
CAWSHRVTYTDTQYF
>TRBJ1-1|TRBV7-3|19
CASSLRGPGQGGLNTEAFF
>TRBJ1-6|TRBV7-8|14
CASSLAGYGSPLHF
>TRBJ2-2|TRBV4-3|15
CASSQVGQFTGELFF
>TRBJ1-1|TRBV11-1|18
CASSLVGREVLGDTEAFF
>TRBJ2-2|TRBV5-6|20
CASNKLGTGALNRDTGELFF
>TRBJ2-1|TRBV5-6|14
CASSLTQNYNEQFF
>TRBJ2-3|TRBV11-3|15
CASSITRDSGDTQYF
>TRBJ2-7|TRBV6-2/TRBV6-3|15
CASSYSPISSYEQYF
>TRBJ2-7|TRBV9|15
CASSIGTGKSYEQYF
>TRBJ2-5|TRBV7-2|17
CASSLSSGGALQETQYF
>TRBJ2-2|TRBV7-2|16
CASSLEGFAGTGELFF
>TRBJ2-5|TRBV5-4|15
CASSLRTGMEETQYF
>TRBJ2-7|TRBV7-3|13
CASSPGTGAEQYF
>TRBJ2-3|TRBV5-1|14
CASRKGAQEDTQYF
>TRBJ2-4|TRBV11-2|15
CASSLAGRGGNIQYF
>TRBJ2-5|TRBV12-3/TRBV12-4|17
CASSSLRPPGQEETQYF
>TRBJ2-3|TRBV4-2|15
CASSQDLGGADTQYF
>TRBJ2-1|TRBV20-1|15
CSAPSQDHSYNEQFF
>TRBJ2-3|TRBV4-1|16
CASSHAGRRSTDTQYF
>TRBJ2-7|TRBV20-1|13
CSARGRLSDEQYF
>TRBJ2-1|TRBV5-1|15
CASSFLAGSHNEQFF
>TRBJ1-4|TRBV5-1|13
CASSLFANEKLFF
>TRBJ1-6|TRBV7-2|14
CASSAASDNSPLHF
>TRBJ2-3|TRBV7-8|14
CASSLAGNLDTQYF
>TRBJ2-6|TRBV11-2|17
CASSRDRLSSGANVLTF
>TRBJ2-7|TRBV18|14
CASSPLTGDYEQYF
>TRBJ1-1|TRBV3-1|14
CARSQRGGNTEAFF
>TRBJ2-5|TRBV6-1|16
CASSEALTSGTKTQYF
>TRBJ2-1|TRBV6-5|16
CASSYVLAGGRNEQFF